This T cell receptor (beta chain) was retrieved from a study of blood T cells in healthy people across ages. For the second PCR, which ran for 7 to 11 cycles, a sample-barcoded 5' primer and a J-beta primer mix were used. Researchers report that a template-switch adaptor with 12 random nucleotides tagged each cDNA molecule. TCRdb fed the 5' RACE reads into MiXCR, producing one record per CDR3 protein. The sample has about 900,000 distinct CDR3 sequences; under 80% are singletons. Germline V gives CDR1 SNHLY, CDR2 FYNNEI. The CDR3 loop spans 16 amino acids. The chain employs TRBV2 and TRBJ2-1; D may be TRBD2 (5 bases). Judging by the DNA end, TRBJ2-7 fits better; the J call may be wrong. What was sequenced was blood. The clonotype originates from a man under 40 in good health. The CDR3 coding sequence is TGTGCCAGCGTATTCATAGCGTCTAGCTCCTACAATGAGCAGTACTTC. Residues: CASVFIASSSYNEQYF.